Listed below are T cell receptor beta chains from one sample, sequenced in a study of blood T cell repertoires in COVID-19. The data were produced by immunoSEQ multiplex PCR, yet TCRdb's version contains in-frame clones alone and is incomplete. The repertoire includes nearly 90,000 clones, about nine tenths of them detected once, and approximately 7% sits in the top ten. The material sequenced was peripheral blood. These receptors were collected from a man younger than 35 with COVID-19, enrolled during active disease. CDR3s include the opening cysteine and the closing phenylalanine or tryptophan. D genes are given only for firm matches. Some rows mark clone size as missing; the rest say once, few, many or name a class of expanded clone.

D	V	size	J	DNA	CDR3
.	TRBV15	.	TRBJ2-1	TGTGCCACCAGCATCCTCACCGGCTCCTACAATGAGCAGTTCTTC	CATSILTGSYNEQFF
.	TRBV3-1/TRBV3-2	.	TRBJ1-2	TGTGCCAGCAGCCAAGGCCCCGGACAAAACTATGGCTACACCTTC	CASSQGPGQNYGYTF
.	TRBV9	.	TRBJ2-4	TGTGCCAGCAGCCCACAGACGGGATTAGCCAAAAACATTCAGTACTTC	CASSPQTGLAKNIQYF
TRBD1	TRBV25-1	.	TRBJ2-1	TGTGCCAGCAGTGAAGGGACAGGGGACTACAATGAGCAGTTCTTC	CASSEGTGDYNEQFF
.	TRBV15	.	TRBJ2-5	TGTGCCACCCAGTCCGGGGTTCGAGAGACCCAGTACTTC	CATQSGVRETQYF
TRBD1	TRBV28	once	TRBJ1-4	TGTGCCAGCAGCCCCGACAGGGCGGGTGAAAAACTGCTTTTT	CASSPDRAGEKLLF
TRBD1	TRBV24-1	once	TRBJ2-7	TGTGCCACCAGTGATTGGGACAGGGGGCTCGACGAGCAGTACTTC	CATSDWDRGLDEQYF
.	TRBV6-2/TRBV6-3	.	TRBJ1-1	TGTGCCAGCAGTACAGAGCCCCTATACACTGAAGCTTTCTTT	CASSTEPLYTEAFF
.	TRBV3-1/TRBV3-2	.	TRBJ1-1	TGTGCCAGCAGCCAAGATAGCAGGATCCCGGGGGCTTTCTTT	CASSQDSRIPGAFF
.	TRBV6-2/TRBV6-3	.	TRBJ2-7	TGTGCCAGCAGCTCCGATGAAGAGTGGTTAACTACCTACGAGCAGTACTTC	CASSSDEEWLTTYEQYF
TRBD1	TRBV27	.	TRBJ2-7	TGTGCCAGCAGTTCAGCAGGGGGCGCGGAGTACTTC	CASSSAGGAEYF
.	TRBV21-1	.	TRBJ2-3	TGTGCCAGCAGCCCAGGGTTGAACAGAACAGATACGCAGTATTTT	CASSPGLNRTDTQYF
TRBD1	TRBV7-2	.	TRBJ2-2	TGTGCCAGCAGCACCGGGACAGGGTTACCCGGGGAGCTGTTTTTT	CASSTGTGLPGELFF
.	TRBV5-6	.	TRBJ2-5	TGTGCCAGCAGCTTGGAGTCGGAGATCCAAGAGACCCAGTACTTC	CASSLESEIQETQYF
TRBD1	TRBV14	.	TRBJ1-2	TGTGCCAGCAGCCTACCCGGGACAGGAGCCGGTGGTGGCTACACCTTC	CASSLPGTGAGGGYTF
TRBD2	TRBV7-9	.	TRBJ2-7	TGTGCCAGCAGCTTACGGGCTAGCGGGATTGAGCAGTACTTC	CASSLRASGIEQYF
.	TRBV11-2	.	TRBJ1-2	TGTGCCAGCACCGGGGGGCGCAGCTATGGCTACACCTTC	CASTGGRSYGYTF
TRBD1	TRBV9	.	TRBJ2-7	TGTGCCAGCAGCGCTCGGACAGGGGGGGGCGAGCAGTACTTC	CASSARTGGGEQYF
TRBD2	TRBV11-1	.	TRBJ2-1	TGTGCCAGCAGCTTAGGGGCTAGCGGGAGTAATGAGCAGTTCTTC	CASSLGASGSNEQFF
TRBD2	TRBV27	.	TRBJ2-1	TGTGCCAGCAGTTATGTACGGGGACTAGCTATCAATGAGCAGTTCTTC	CASSYVRGLAINEQFF
.	TRBV11-2	.	TRBJ2-7	TGTGCCAGCAGCTTAGACAGGGTCGACTACGAGCAGTACTTC	CASSLDRVDYEQYF
TRBD2	TRBV7-8	.	TRBJ2-1	TGTGCCAGCAGCCCGACCAGACTAGCGGGAGCGAGGAATGAGCAGTTCTTC	CASSPTRLAGARNEQFF
TRBD2	TRBV7-2	.	TRBJ2-3	TGTGCCAGCAGCTTAGTTGCGACTAGCGGCACGGCAGATACGCAGTATTTT	CASSLVATSGTADTQYF
.	TRBV7-8	.	TRBJ2-7	TGTGCCAGCAGCCAGGAGCGTCGCGAGCAGTACTTC	CASSQERREQYF
TRBD2	TRBV2	.	TRBJ2-7	TGTGCCAGCAGTAGTTCAAGCGGGAGCTCCTACGAGCAGTACTTC	CASSSSSGSSYEQYF
.	TRBV10-3	.	TRBJ1-2	TGTGCCATCACCGAACAGGGCGGCCTCTATGGCTACACCTTC	CAITEQGGLYGYTF
TRBD1	TRBV4-1	.	TRBJ1-5	TGCGCCAGCAGCCAGAGAGACAGGGCCAAAGATCAGCCCCAGCATTTT	CASSQRDRAKDQPQHF
TRBD1	TRBV5-1	.	TRBJ1-1	TGCGCCAGTCCGACAGGGATGACTGAAGCTTTCTTT	CASPTGMTEAFF
.	TRBV19	.	TRBJ2-7	TGTGCCGGCTACAGGGTACAGTATCCGAGGCACGAGCAGTACTTC	CAGYRVQYPRHEQYF
.	TRBV19	.	TRBJ1-2	TGTGCCAGTAGTATGACCCGCAGGCTCTATGGCTACACCTTC	CASSMTRRLYGYTF
.	TRBV11-2	.	TRBJ1-3	TGTGCCAGCAGCTTAGTCTCGACAGGCCATATATATTTT	CASSLVSTGHIYF
.	TRBV13	.	TRBJ1-1	TGTGCCAGCAGCTCTAGACCCCAAATGAACACTGAAGCTTTCTTT	CASSSRPQMNTEAFF
.	TRBV13	.	TRBJ1-6	TGTGCCAGCAGTCTCACTTGGAATTCACCCCTCCACTTT	CASSLTWNSPLHF
.	TRBV3-1/TRBV3-2	.	TRBJ2-5	TGTGCCAGCAGCCAGGTGGGGGGACAAGAGACCCAGTACTTC	CASSQVGGQETQYF
TRBD2	TRBV5-1	few	TRBJ2-2	TGCGCCAGCAGCTTGGATCCTAGCGGGAGTCGGGAGCTGTTTTTT	CASSLDPSGSRELFF
TRBD2	TRBV2	.	TRBJ2-2	TGTGCCAGCAGTGGGTTAGCGGGAACGGCAGGGAACACCGGGGAGCTGTTTTTT	CASSGLAGTAGNTGELFF
.	TRBV6-2/TRBV6-3	once	TRBJ2-1	TGTGCCAGCAGTTACGCGGGGAGCTCCTACAATGAGCAGTTCTTC	CASSYAGSSYNEQFF
TRBD2	TRBV5-4	few	TRBJ2-1	TGTGCCAGCAGCTCAAGGAGACTAGCGGGAGGGCCAGAGACCCATGAGCAGTTCTTC	CASSSRRLAGGPETHEQFF
TRBD1	TRBV6-5	.	TRBJ1-4	TGTGCCAGCAGCGACGGACAGGAGGATGAAAAACTGCTTTTT	CASSDGQEDEKLLF
.	TRBV20-1	.	TRBJ2-3	TGCAGTGTTAGTCCCCAGGGAACAGATACGCAGTATTTT	CSVSPQGTDTQYF
.	TRBV28	once	TRBJ2-1	TGTGCCAGCACCGGGGGGGACAGTACCTACAATGAGCAGTTCTTC	CASTGGDSTYNEQFF
.	TRBV19	.	TRBJ1-1	TGTGCCAGTAGTATCCGCAGGGAAGGGACTGAAGCTTTCTTT	CASSIRREGTEAFF
.	TRBV5-6	.	TRBJ1-2	TGTGCCAGCAGCCTAGGACATCCCGCGGGCTACACCTTC	CASSLGHPAGYTF
TRBD1	TRBV11-2	.	TRBJ1-5	TGTGCCAGCAGCGGACAGGGCCCCGGGCCGAGACAGCCCCAGCATTTT	CASSGQGPGPRQPQHF
TRBD2	TRBV28	.	TRBJ2-5	TGTGCCAGCAGTTTAGGACTAGCAGTCCCTCAAGAGACCCAGTACTTC	CASSLGLAVPQETQYF
.	TRBV10-1	once	TRBJ2-7	TGCGCCAGCAGTGAGGGAGCCCTTTACGAGCAGTACTTC	CASSEGALYEQYF
TRBD1	TRBV6-5	.	TRBJ2-4	TGTGCCAGCAGTCGCCTTACAGGGGGCAAAAACATTCAGTACTTC	CASSRLTGGKNIQYF
TRBD1	TRBV10-3	.	TRBJ1-2	TGTGCCATCCCCGGGACAGGGAACGGCTACACCTTC	CAIPGTGNGYTF
TRBD1	TRBV4-3	.	TRBJ2-7	TGCGCCAGCAGCCAAGGGCAGGGGGTCTACGAGCAGTACTTC	CASSQGQGVYEQYF
.	TRBV7-9	.	TRBJ2-1	TGTGCCAGCAGCACTACGACAGACCCAACAGGCTATGAGCAGTTCTTC	CASSTTTDPTGYEQFF